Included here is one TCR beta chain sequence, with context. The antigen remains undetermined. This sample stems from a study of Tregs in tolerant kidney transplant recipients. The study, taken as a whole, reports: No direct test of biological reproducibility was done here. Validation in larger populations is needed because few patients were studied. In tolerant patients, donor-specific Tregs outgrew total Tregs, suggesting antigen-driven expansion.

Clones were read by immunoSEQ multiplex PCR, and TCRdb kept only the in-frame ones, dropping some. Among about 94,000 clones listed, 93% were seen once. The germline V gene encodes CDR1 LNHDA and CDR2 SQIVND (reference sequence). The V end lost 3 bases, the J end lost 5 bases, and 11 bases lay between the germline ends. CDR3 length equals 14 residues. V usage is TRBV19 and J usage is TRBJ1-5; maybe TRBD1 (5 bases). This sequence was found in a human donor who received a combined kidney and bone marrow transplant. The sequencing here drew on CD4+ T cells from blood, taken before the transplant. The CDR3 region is CASSITGGDQPQHF. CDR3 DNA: TGTGCCAGTAGTATCACGGGGGGAGATCAGCCCCAGCATTTT.